In this sample, the clone carrying this TCR beta chain turned up a few times. The source of the sample is a study of T cells of healthy individuals. In TCRdb, the 5' RACE reads were re-called with MiXCR into one record per CDR3 protein. The data contain 55,000 to 65,000 distinct CDR3 sequences, roughly 15% of them singletons. This receptor was obtained from a human donor in good health.

CDR3 residues: CAIRGQEGTEAFF. CDR3 DNA: TGTGCCATCAGGGGACAGGAGGGGACTGAAGCTTTCTTT. The rearrangement uses TRBV10-3 and TRBJ1-1; 8 bases are shared with TRBD1. There are 13 residues in the CDR3. CDR1 and CDR2 from the germline V gene are ENHRY and SYGVKD. The V and J ends lost 6 bases and 5 bases, in that order; junction bases with no gene match: 5.